What follows describes a single T cell receptor beta chain. The sample originates from a study of blood T cell repertoires in COVID-19. Study information: T cells, B-cell-depleted T cells, or PBMCs provided the cDNA or gDNA that served as material.

The germline CDR1 and CDR2 sequences are SGHTA and FQGNSA. This CDR3 has 16 residues. The V gene end was trimmed by 1 base and the J gene end by 4 bases; junction bases not matched to a gene: 8. Source study methods: Reference gene primers were amplified, and this amplification served to estimate nucleated cell counts. The method was immunoSEQ multiplex PCR; TCRdb's version includes in-frame clones alone and lacks a portion of them. That table gives V, J and clone size, and the DNA gave D and trimming. Of a few hundred thousand clones in the sample, about nine tenths were seen once. Material for sequencing was peripheral blood. The receptor was isolated from a woman aged 50 to 60 who had recovered from COVID-19. V and J are TRBV7-2 and TRBJ1-2; 8 bases line up with TRBD1. The CDR3 DNA follows: TGTGCCAGCAGCTTAGACAGGACAGGGCTTCGCTATGGCTACACCTTC. It codes for CASSLDRTGLRYGYTF.